The 21 T cell receptor beta chains listed next were all sequenced from one sample in a study of cytomegalovirus exposure and HLA in healthy donors (dated by TCRdb to about 2017). Libraries were constructed by the immunoSEQ multiplex PCR assay. For the multiplex PCR, a mixture combining 60 forward primers for TCR Vbeta segments and 13 reverse primers for TCR Jbeta segments was used. The table comes from immuneACCESS by way of TCRdb, which keeps in-frame sequences with V and J called. Part of the clones is missing from these tables; in studies checked, under half for an unresolved V gene and the rest for unknown reasons. For this sample the table gives 150,000 to 200,000 clones, of which roughly 75% were detected only once. The ten largest clones take up about 11% of the sample. The specimen sequenced was PBMCs. Receptors were obtained from a man aged 18 to 29 in good health and CMV-seropositive.

The V gene is TRBV10-2, the J gene TRBJ2-7; D is unclear. The V gene's germline CDR1 is WSHSY and CDR2 SAAADI. V gave up 8 bases and J gave up 2 bases, with 10 bases separating them. This CDR3 region has 12 residues. This CDR3 reads CASEVSAYEQYF. DNA of the CDR3: TGCGCCAGCGAGGTCTCAGCCTACGAGCAGTACTTC.

The gene calls are TRBV28 and TRBJ2-3; the match to TRBD1 covers 8 bases. CDR1 and CDR2 from the germline V gene are MDHEN and SYDVKM. The CDR3 consists of 14 residues. V shed 9 bases and J 1 base; nucleotides not matched to a gene: 6. CDR3 loop: CASRQGTRTDTQYF. The CDR3 DNA reads TGTGCCAGTCGACAGGGGACGCGCACAGATACGCAGTATTTT.

The rearrangement uses TRBV6-5 and TRBJ2-5, with 9 bases matching TRBD1. Germline CDR1 is MNHEY and CDR2 is SVGAGI. With 6 bases clipped from V and 1 base from J, the junction kept 6 bases outside the gene matches. CDR3 length equals 15 residues. The CDR3 protein is CASSRGQGLQETQYF. The CDR3 DNA sequence: TGTGCCAGCAGCCGGGGACAGGGACTCCAAGAGACCCAGTACTTC.

The chain has TRBV5-1 and TRBJ1-1; D ambiguous. The CDR3 length is 14 residues. Trimming pared 0 bases from V and 0 bases from J, leaving 6 bases between. Germline V gene sequence: CDR1 SGHRS, CDR2 YFSETQ. The CDR3 DNA reads as TGCGCCAGCAGCTTGGTTTCCGTGAACACTGAAGCTTTCTTT. Residues: CASSLVSVNTEAFF. Full variable domain (missing parts from reference TRBV5-1 and TRBJ1-1): KAGVTQTPRYLIKTRGQQVTLSCSPISGHRSVSWYQQTPGQGLQFLFEYFSETQRNKGNFPGRFSGRQFSNSRSEMNVSTLELGDSALYLCASSLVSVNTEAFFGQGTRLTVV.

The V call is TRBV2, the J call TRBJ2-7; 9 bases are shared with TRBD1. With V trimmed by 6 bases and J by 0 bases, 3 bases remained unmatched. Germline loops: CDR1 SNHLY, CDR2 FYNNEI. This CDR3 comprises 14 residues. CDR3 region: CASSSQGASYEQYF. The DNA of the CDR3 is TGTGCCAGCAGCTCACAGGGGGCCTCCTACGAGCAGTACTTC.

The chain combines TRBV7-8 with TRBJ2-3; TRBD2 matches 10 bases. J gave up 2 bases and V 5 bases, and 7 bases lay outside the gene matches. The CDR3 is 16 residues long. Per germline, CDR1 SGHVS and CDR2 FQNEAQ. The chain's CDR3 is CASSPYSGRSTDTQYF. The CDR3 coding sequence is TGTGCCAGCAGCCCTTATAGCGGGAGGTCCACAGATACGCAGTATTTT.

This clone was seen a handful of times. This rearrangement joins TRBV2 to TRBJ2-2; D is perhaps TRBD1 (6 bases). In germline, CDR1 is SNHLY, CDR2 FYNNEI. The CDR3 covers 14 residues. CDR3 in amino acids: CGTAGAVGTGELFF. CDR3 sequence (DNA): TGTGGGACAGCAGGGGCGGTCGGCACCGGGGAGCTGTTTTTT.

This clone was detected a few times. The chain combines TRBV5-6 with TRBJ2-7; TRBD1 agrees at 8 bases. CDR3 length: 14 residues. Trimming removed 2 bases from V and 6 bases from J; junction bases left unmatched: 7. Germline-derived CDR1 and CDR2 are SGHDT and YYEEEE. CDR3 in amino acids: CASSLRQGNTEQYF. CDR3 in DNA: TGTGCCAGCAGCTTACGACAGGGGAATACCGAGCAGTACTTC.

The V gene is TRBV9, the J gene TRBJ1-2; D remains ambiguous. Trimming removed 3 bases at V and 8 bases at J, with 14 bases between. CDR3 size: 13 residues. Germline V gene data show CDR1 as SGDLS and CDR2 as YYNGEE. The CDR3 nucleotides are TGTGCCAGCAGCGGACACCTTGGGGAGGGCTACACCTTC. Protein sequence: CASSGHLGEGYTF.

The chain joins TRBV19 to TRBJ1-5; the match to TRBD1 covers 7 bases. V lost 5 bases, J lost 5 bases, and 6 bases stayed unmatched. Germline lookup yields CDR1 LNHDA and CDR2 SQIVND (reference sequence). The CDR3 spans 14 residues. CDR3 bases: TGTGCCAGTAGTCCACGACAGGGACATCAGCCCCAGCATTTT. This translates into CASSPRQGHQPQHF. Looking up the rest from reference TRBV19 and TRBJ1-5 gives the full variable domain: DGGITQSPKYLFRKEGQNVTLSCEQNLNHDAMYWYRQDPGQGLRLIYYSQIVNDFQKGDIAEGYSVSREKKESFPLTVTSAQKNPTAFYLCASSPRQGHQPQHFGDGTRLSIL.

The gene calls are TRBV28 and TRBJ2-1, with D possibly being TRBD1 (6 bases). V lost 4 bases to trimming and J lost 6 bases, with 16 bases between them. The germline CDR1 and CDR2 sequences are MDHEN and SYDVKM. The CDR3 loop spans 15 amino acids. DNA for the CDR3: TGTGCCAGCAGTTCAGGGCCGACAGGAGGCAATGAGCAGTTCTTC. Its protein is CASSSGPTGGNEQFF.

V and J are TRBV30 and TRBJ2-5; D is unresolved. CDR1 is GTSNPN, CDR2 SVGIG, per germline (reference sequence). V lost 1 base and J 7 bases, leaving 7 bases between the germline ends. The length of the CDR3 is 11 residues. The CDR3: CAWSAPRTQYF. Written as DNA, the CDR3 is TGTGCCTGGAGTGCCCCGCGGACCCAGTACTTC.

The chain has TRBV6-1 and TRBJ2-7; 9 nucleotides match TRBD1. The J segment lost 6 bases and the V segment lost 6 bases, leaving 9 bases of the junction unmatched. Germline lookup yields CDR1 MNHNS and CDR2 SASEGT. This CDR3 is 14 amino acids long. This CDR3 is CASRTLEDRGEQYF. The CDR3 DNA is TGTGCCAGCAGGACCCTCGAGGACAGGGGCGAGCAGTACTTC.

This chain connects TRBV7-9 to TRBJ2-7; 8 positions match TRBD1. V shed 2 bases, J shed 5 bases, and the junction held 2 bases outside the gene matches. The CDR3 contains 13 residues. Per the germline V gene, CDR1 is SEHNR and CDR2 is FQNEAQ (reference sequence). The CDR3 DNA follows: TGTGCCAGCAGCTTATTGACAGGGGACGAGCAGTACTTC. Protein sequence: CASSLLTGDEQYF.

The chain links TRBV5-1 to TRBJ2-5, with D uncertain. This CDR3 is 14 amino acids long. V lost 0 bases and J lost 5, with 11 bases in between. CDR1 and CDR2 (germline): SGHRS, YFSETQ. CDR3 sequence: CASSLGNLRETQYF. CDR3 nucleotide sequence: TGCGCCAGCAGCTTGGGTAACCTCCGGGAGACCCAGTACTTC.

This clone occurred a few times. The V call is TRBV27, the J call TRBJ2-5; TRBD2 matches 10 bases. The J call is in doubt because the DNA end fits TRBJ2-7 better. Germline assignment: CDR1 MNHEY and CDR2 SMNVEV (reference sequence). This CDR3 is built from 14 residues. The CDR3 spells CASRILAGNYEQYF. CDR3 in DNA: TGTGCCAGCAGGATACTAGCGGGAAACTACGAGCAGTACTTC.

The chain joins TRBV27 to TRBJ1-2, with TRBD1 as a possible D gene (5 bases). The CDR3 length is 14 residues. The V gene lost 5 bases and the J gene lost 2 bases, with 12 bases spanning the gap. Germline CDR1 MNHEY, CDR2 SMNVEV (reference sequence). This CDR3 is CASSKQVRNYGYTF. The CDR3 DNA reads TGTGCCAGCAGTAAACAGGTCCGAAACTATGGCTACACCTTC.

There are a few counts of this clone. The V gene is TRBV2, the J gene TRBJ2-7, with 9 nucleotides matching TRBD1. CDR1 and CDR2 (germline): SNHLY, FYNNEI. V was clipped by 5 bases and J by 3 bases; unmatched bases: 5. The CDR3 totals 14 residues. The CDR3 bases are TGTGCCAGCAGTAGACAGGGGGGCGGCTACGAGCAGTACTTC. Its protein is CASSRQGGGYEQYF.

The chain is built from TRBV7-3 and TRBJ2-2; 8 positions agree with TRBD2. V was pared by 4 bases and J by 6 bases, with 13 bases of the junction left unmatched. This CDR3 comprises 17 residues. Germline CDR1 reads SGHTA; CDR2 reads FQGTGA. The CDR3 DNA reads as TGTGCCAGCAGCTCCCGGGGGGGGACCACACGCCCCGGGGAGCTGTTTTTT. It specifies CASSSRGGTTRPGELFF.

V and J are TRBV28 and TRBJ1-2; D perhaps matches TRBD1 (6 bases). Trimming removed 6 bases at V and 0 bases at J, with 14 bases between. The CDR3 contains 15 residues. Germline loops: CDR1 MDHEN, CDR2 SYDVKM. In nucleotides, the CDR3 is TGTGCCAGCAGGATCGTCCGGACAGCTAACTATGGCTACACCTTC. Encoded protein: CASRIVRTANYGYTF.

The J gene is TRBJ1-2, the V gene TRBV6-1; D is undetermined. The CDR3 runs 13 residues. Deletions cut 0 bases from V and 8 bases from J, with 10 bases between. Germline V gene data show CDR1 as MNHNS and CDR2 as SASEGT. The CDR3 DNA sequence: TGTGCCAGCAGTGAAGCGTTTGAAGAGGGCTACACCTTC. Its protein product is CASSEAFEEGYTF.